These 32 T cell receptor beta chains came from one sample sequenced in a study of glioma-infiltrating T cells after dendritic cell vaccination. TCRdb's copy holds only in-frame clones and misses some; the assay was immunoSEQ multiplex PCR. Among tens of thousands of clones listed, approximately 80% were seen once. The sequences come from blood, collected before dendritic cell vaccination. All receptors derive from a human donor with glioblastoma.

This chain connects TRBV11-2 to TRBJ1-1, with TRBD1 matching over 8 bases. The CDR3 covers 14 residues. Germline CDR1 reads SGHAT; CDR2 reads FQNNGV. Losses at the gene ends were 3 bases for V and 4 bases for J; bases not matched to a gene: 4. CDR3 sequence reads: CASSLDRVATEAFF. CDR3 nucleotides: TGTGCCAGCAGCTTGGACAGGGTAGCCACTGAAGCTTTCTTT. The whole variable domain, filled in from reference TRBV11-2 and TRBJ1-1, reads EAGVAQSPRYKIIEKRQSVAFWCNPISGHATLYWYQQILGQGPKLLIQFQNNGVVDDSQLPKDRFSAERLKGVDSTLKIQPAKLEDSAVYLCASSLDRVATEAFFGQGTRLTVV.

This chain uses TRBV2 with TRBJ1-1, with a possible D match to TRBD1 (5 bases). Germline CDR1 is SNHLY and CDR2 is FYNNEI. The V end was cut by 2 bases, the J end by 8 bases, with 9 bases between. CDR3 length: 12 residues. The CDR3 spells CASSESNREAFF. The CDR3 DNA reads TGTGCCAGCAGTGAATCCAACAGGGAAGCTTTCTTT.

The chain joins TRBV2 to TRBJ1-3, with TRBD1 identical over 9 bases. The CDR3 extends over 17 amino acids. Germline-derived CDR1 and CDR2 are SNHLY and FYNNEI. V lost 6 bases, J lost 0 bases, and 9 bases stayed unmatched. The chain's CDR3 is CASRGTGQRRSGNTIYF. In DNA, the CDR3 is TGTGCCAGCAGGGGGACAGGGCAACGCCGCTCTGGAAACACCATATATTTT.

Turning to this clone: The sample contains more than one DNA sequence encoding this CDR3. The chain joins TRBV30 to TRBJ1-1; tentative D call: TRBD1 (5 bases). CDR3 size: 13 residues. Germline V gene data show CDR1 as GTSNPN and CDR2 as SVGIG (reference sequence). The germline V and J ends were trimmed by 0 bases and 1 base, with 6 bases remaining between them. CDR3: CAWSVRGNTEAFF. As DNA, the CDR3 is TGTGCCTGGAGTGTAAGGGGGAACACTGAAGCTTTCTTT.

V gene TRBV2 combines with J gene TRBJ1-2; 7 nucleotides align to TRBD1. The V segment lost 4 bases and the J segment 5 bases; nucleotides outside the gene matches: 7. This CDR3 has 14 residues. The germline V gene encodes CDR1 SNHLY and CDR2 FYNNEI. The CDR3 nucleotides are TGTGCCAGCAGTGCGATGGGACAGACATATGGCTACACCTTC. Protein sequence: CASSAMGQTYGYTF.

The gene calls are TRBV7-2 and TRBJ1-5; D perhaps matches TRBD1 (6 bases). Trimming shortened V by 3 bases and J by 6 bases, and 12 bases separated the two germline ends. CDR1 and CDR2 (germline): SGHTA, FQGNSA. The CDR3 sequence is 14 residues long. The CDR3 sequence is CASSFRGEAQPQHF. CDR3 sequence (DNA): TGTGCCAGCAGCTTCAGGGGAGAGGCTCAGCCCCAGCATTTT.

This clone occurred once. The chain is built from TRBV6-1 and TRBJ1-2; TRBD1 matches 8 bases. Losses at the gene ends were 1 base for V and 4 bases for J; bases not matched to a gene: 5. Germline V lookup: CDR1 MNHNS, CDR2 SASEGT. CDR3 size: 15 residues. CDR3: CASSEGTGGGYGYTF. CDR3 in DNA: TGTGCCAGCAGTGAAGGAACAGGGGGTGGCTATGGCTACACCTTC.

The chain uses TRBV5-1 and TRBJ1-2; tentatively, D is TRBD1 (5 bases). Germline V gene data show CDR1 as SGHRS and CDR2 as YFSETQ. The germline V and J ends were trimmed by 4 bases and 2 bases, with 21 bases remaining between them. The CDR3 has 17 amino acids. The CDR3 DNA reads as TGCGCCAGCAGCCCGGGAGGCCAGGGCCCTCTAAACTATGGCTACACCTTC. As protein: CASSPGGQGPLNYGYTF.

CDR3 sequence: CASSPTSGGTYEQYV. The CDR3 nucleotides are TGTGCCAGCAGTCCGACTAGCGGGGGCACATACGAGCAGTACGTC. The chain employs TRBV6-1 and TRBJ2-7, with TRBD2 matching over 12 bases. The germline gives CDR1 MNHNS, CDR2 SASEGT. CDR3 length: 15 residues. V lost 5 bases to trimming and J lost 4 bases; unmatched junction nucleotides: 6.

J is TRBJ1-2 and V is TRBV19, with 7 bases aligning to TRBD1. CDR1 and CDR2 from the germline V gene are LNHDA and SQIVND (reference sequence). This CDR3 has 16 residues. The V segment lost 4 bases and the J segment 0 bases; nucleotides outside the gene matches: 8. Here the CDR3 reads CASSTLTGKANYGYTF. DNA of the CDR3: TGTGCCAGTAGTACTTTGACAGGGAAAGCTAACTATGGCTACACCTTC.

The table lists this clone with a few counts. This chain connects TRBV7-9 to TRBJ1-4; 7 bases match TRBD1. The CDR3 consists of 14 residues. Germline V lookup: CDR1 SEHNR, CDR2 FQNEAQ (reference sequence). The J segment lost 3 bases and the V segment lost 5 bases, leaving 3 bases of the junction unmatched. The CDR3 protein is CASSRQGSNEKLFF. The CDR3 DNA follows: TGTGCCAGCAGCCGACAGGGTTCTAATGAAAAACTGTTTTTT.

V gene TRBV30 combines with J gene TRBJ1-5, with D unresolved. This CDR3 has 14 residues. Germline values: CDR1 GTSNPN, CDR2 SVGIG (reference sequence). Trimming pared 2 bases from V and 5 bases from J, leaving 13 bases between. As DNA, the CDR3 is TGTGCCTGGAGTTTCGGGAACTCTGATCAGCCCCAGCATTTT. Its protein product is CAWSFGNSDQPQHF.

This chain joins TRBV18 and TRBJ1-2; 9 nucleotides line up with TRBD1. From germline, CDR1 is KGHSH and CDR2 LQKENI. V shed 4 bases, J shed 2 bases, and the junction held 5 bases outside the gene matches. The CDR3 has 15 amino acids. CDR3 residues: CASSLGTGLNYGYTF. The CDR3 DNA sequence: TGTGCCAGCTCACTAGGGACAGGGCTCAACTATGGCTACACCTTC.

The table lists this clone with a few counts. This chain joins TRBV10-3 and TRBJ1-2, with TRBD1 matching over 11 bases. V lost 8 bases to trimming and J lost 4 bases; unmatched junction nucleotides: 3. The CDR3 totals 13 residues. The V gene's germline CDR1 is ENHRY and CDR2 SYGVKD. CDR3 sequence: CAILGQGGYGYTF. The CDR3 DNA is TGTGCCATCTTGGGACAGGGGGGCTATGGCTACACCTTC.

The genes are TRBV2 and TRBJ2-3; perhaps TRBD2 as D (7 bases). V gave up 10 bases and J gave up 2 bases, with 19 bases separating them. The CDR3 is made up of 15 amino acids. Germline CDR1 is SNHLY and CDR2 is FYNNEI. CDR3 sequence: CATTRGGPVTDTQYF. The CDR3 DNA reads as TGTGCCACCACAAGGGGGGGACCGGTCACAGATACGCAGTATTTT.

V is TRBV19 and J is TRBJ2-5; possible D gene TRBD1, 5 bases. The CDR3 runs to 15 residues. Trimming took 3 bases from V and 5 from J, leaving 16 bases between them. Looked up from germline, CDR1 is LNHDA and CDR2 is SQIVND (reference sequence). CDR3 amino acids: CASSMGSGSGETQYF. CDR3 nucleotide sequence: TGTGCCAGTAGTATGGGGTCAGGGTCTGGGGAGACCCAGTACTTC.

This chain connects TRBV5-6 to TRBJ2-1; 10 nucleotides line up with TRBD1. The CDR3 sequence is 16 residues long. J gave up 5 bases and V 3 bases, and 8 bases lay outside the gene matches. The germline CDR1 and CDR2 sequences are SGHDT and YYEEEE. CDR3 protein: CASSWDRGDENNEQFF. The CDR3 DNA reads as TGTGCCAGCAGCTGGGACAGGGGTGATGAGAACAATGAGCAGTTCTTC.

This chain links TRBV5-1 with TRBJ2-1, with D perhaps matching TRBD1 (6 bases). The germline CDR1 and CDR2 sequences are SGHRS and YFSETQ. The CDR3 loop spans 15 amino acids. V was shortened by 0 bases and J by 4 bases, with 11 bases between the two germline ends. The CDR3 reads CASSLAQGTYNEQFF. CDR3 nucleotide sequence: TGCGCCAGCAGCTTGGCTCAGGGGACGTACAATGAGCAGTTCTTC.

This sequence joins TRBV10-1 and TRBJ2-7; 9 bases align to TRBD1. V lost 6 bases to trimming and J lost 2 bases; unmatched junction nucleotides: 11. This CDR3 comprises 16 residues. CDR1 and CDR2 from the germline V gene are WNHNN and SYGVQD (reference sequence). CDR3 sequence (DNA): TGCGCCAGCAGGAGGACAGGGGCCCTACTAACCTACGAGCAGTACGTC. Translation gives CASRRTGALLTYEQYV.

CDR3 nucleotides: TGTGCCAGCCGGGTAGCGGACTACAATGAGCAGTTCTTC. Protein: CASRVADYNEQFF. The chain employs TRBV11-3 and TRBJ2-1; D is perhaps TRBD2 (6 bases). Germline V CDR1 and CDR2: SGHNT, YENEEA. The ends were cut back, 8 bases at V and 3 bases at J, with 11 bases in the middle. The CDR3 totals 13 residues.

The V gene is TRBV5-8, the J gene TRBJ2-2, with 8 bases aligning to TRBD1. The J segment lost 6 bases and the V segment lost 6 bases, leaving 7 bases of the junction unmatched. Germline CDR1 and CDR2: SGHTS and YDEGEE. This CDR3 comprises 14 residues. Here the CDR3 reads CASTGQGRAGELFF. The CDR3 DNA sequence: TGTGCCAGCACCGGACAGGGAAGGGCCGGGGAGCTGTTTTTT.

The chain is built from TRBV9 and TRBJ2-1; TRBD2 agrees at 8 bases. The CDR3 is 15 amino acids. Germline-derived CDR1 and CDR2 are SGDLS and YYNGEE. V was pared by 2 bases and J by 8 bases, with 9 bases of the junction left unmatched. Here the CDR3 DNA reads TGTGCCAGCAGCGTCGCGGGGGGCCCTAGGGATGAGCAGTTCTTC. Encoded protein: CASSVAGGPRDEQFF.

The chain carries TRBV5-1 and TRBJ2-1, with 9 nucleotides matching TRBD2. The germline CDR1 and CDR2 sequences are SGHRS and YFSETQ. The junction had 4 bases not matched to a gene; V was cut back by 0 bases and J by 3 bases. The CDR3 covers 16 residues. For the CDR3, the DNA is TGCGCCAGCAGCTTGGTTCCTAGCGGGAACTACAATGAGCAGTTCTTC. It codes for CASSLVPSGNYNEQFF. The full variable domain, in which reference TRBV5-1 and TRBJ2-1 provide the parts outside the CDR3, is KAGVTQTPRYLIKTRGQQVTLSCSPISGHRSVSWYQQTPGQGLQFLFEYFSETQRNKGNFPGRFSGRQFSNSRSEMNVSTLELGDSALYLCASSLVPSGNYNEQFFGPGTRLTVL.

The chain is built from TRBV6-6 and TRBJ1-1; a weak D match, TRBD1 (6 bases). Germline lookup yields CDR1 MNHNY and CDR2 SVGAGI (reference sequence). The V gene lost 6 bases and the J gene lost 7 bases, with 18 bases spanning the gap. This CDR3 is built from 14 residues. The CDR3 region has the DNA TGTGCCAGCAGGTCACAGGGCCTGGCGGTTGAAGCTTTCTTT. Its protein product is CASRSQGLAVEAFF.

The V and J genes are TRBV9 and TRBJ2-3; 9 bases line up with TRBD2. The CDR3 has 15 residues. J lost 8 bases, V lost 0 bases, and 7 bases had no gene match. Germline CDR1 SGDLS, CDR2 YYNGEE. The CDR3 DNA is TGTGCCAGCAGCGTAGACGGCGGGGGGGTTACTACGCAGTATTTT. This encodes CASSVDGGGVTTQYF.

V is TRBV9 and J is TRBJ2-5, with 15 bases identical to TRBD2. This CDR3 contains 16 residues. J gave up 5 bases and V 4 bases, and 6 bases lay outside the gene matches. Germline V gene lookup returns CDR1 SGDLS and CDR2 YYNGEE. The CDR3 DNA reads TGTGCCAGCAGCATAGGACTAGCGGGGGGGCCGGAGACCCAGTACTTC. Translating gives CASSIGLAGGPETQYF.

The chain uses TRBV5-4 and TRBJ2-3; 7 bases are a match to TRBD2. Germline CDR1 and CDR2: SGHNT and YYREEE (reference sequence). Trimming took 7 bases from V and 4 from J; bases not matched to a gene: 15. CDR3 length: 16 residues. The CDR3 nucleotides are TGTGCCAGCGCTCTTGACGGGGGGTTCAATTCAGATACGCAGTATTTT. This codes for CASALDGGFNSDTQYF.

The gene calls are TRBV7-6 and TRBJ2-5, with TRBD2 identical over 7 bases. Germline V gene data show CDR1 as SGHVS and CDR2 as FNYEAQ. The CDR3 has 14 residues. V lost 4 bases, J lost 5 bases, and 7 bases stayed unmatched. Here the CDR3 reads CASSSRGSGETQYF. The CDR3 DNA sequence: TGTGCCAGCAGCTCTCGGGGTAGCGGGGAGACCCAGTACTTC. Full variable domain (missing parts from reference TRBV7-6 and TRBJ2-5): GAGVSQSPRYKVTKRGQDVALRCDPISGHVSLYWYRQALGQGPEFLTYFNYEAQQDKSGLPNDRFSAERPEGSISTLTIQRTEQRDSAMYRCASSSRGSGETQYFGPGTRLLVL.

The chain links TRBV11-3 to TRBJ2-1, with 7 bases that match TRBD2. The CDR3 is made up of 17 amino acids. The germline V gene encodes CDR1 SGHNT and CDR2 YENEEA. Losses at the gene ends were 1 base for V and 5 bases for J; bases not matched to a gene: 11. The CDR3 DNA reads TGTGCCAGCAGCTTAGTAGGGACTAAGGCCGGAAACAATGAGCAGTTCTTC. Protein sequence: CASSLVGTKAGNNEQFF.

J is TRBJ1-4 and V is TRBV13, with D maybe TRBD1 (6 bases). V was pared by 5 bases and J by 7 bases, with 17 bases between. Germline CDR1 PRHDT, CDR2 FYEKMQ (reference sequence). CDR3 length: 15 residues. CDR3 nucleotides: TGTGCCAGCAGCCGAGGGGGAGGGGCCGGTGAAAAACTGTTTTTT. It yields the protein CASSRGGGAGEKLFF.

The gene calls are TRBV2 and TRBJ1-3; D unresolved. V was cut by 8 bases and J by 5 bases, with 16 bases left in between. The germline CDR1 and CDR2 sequences are SNHLY and FYNNEI. The CDR3 is 14 residues long. This CDR3 is CASGSASIRNTIYF. The CDR3 DNA reads TGTGCCAGCGGTAGCGCGAGCATAAGAAACACCATATATTTT.

The V call is TRBV6-6, the J call TRBJ2-5, with TRBD2 identical over 8 bases. The CDR3 runs to 13 residues. The junction had 2 bases not matched to a gene; V was cut back by 4 bases and J by 4 bases. From germline, CDR1 is MNHNY and CDR2 SVGAGI (reference sequence). CDR3 nucleotides: TGTGCCAGCAGTTTGGCGGGGGGAGAGACCCAGTACTTC. Translation gives CASSLAGGETQYF.